This T cell receptor (beta chain) derives from a study of human T cells and chemical hapten exposure. Study-level information: Patients having alopecia areata, totalis or universalis were mostly female.

Time point of the sample: patch test 1, 2 weeks after DPC sensitization. The treatment denotes: therapeutic diphenylcyclopropenone sensitization with weekly scalp DPC. Broader study findings: Among expanded TCRs, significantly more large CDR3 similarity clusters formed than among controls.

In the case of this clonotype: Its target is unknown.

TCRdb fed the RACE reads into MiXCR, producing one record per CDR3 protein. The sample holds some 79,000 distinct CDR3 sequences; approximately 8% are singletons and the top ten take roughly 1.6%. Germline CDR1 ENHRY, CDR2 SYGVKD. V lost 0 bases and J 6 bases, leaving 12 bases between the germline ends. This CDR3 is 15 amino acids long. The clonotype comes from a woman aged 25 to 39 with alopecia areata. Some clones in this sample may be carry-over from other donors' samples. The input for sequencing was whole blood, taken in connection with sensitization to the hapten diphenylcyclopropenone (DPC). The chain is built from TRBV10-3 and TRBJ2-4; no definite D call. CDR3 sequence: CAISESMGMGNIQYF. The CDR3 DNA reads TGTGCCATCAGTGAGTCGATGGGGATGGGAAACATTCAGTACTTC.